This T cell receptor beta chain was recovered during a study of identical twins. TCRdb reanalysed the 5' RACE reads using MiXCR and keeps one entry per CDR3 protein. The sample has roughly 690,000 distinct CDR3 sequences; less than 25% are singletons. In addition, the sample was reused for a study of T cells expressing NK-cell markers.

The source of this sequence is a woman aged 18 to 35 in good health. Sequences were obtained from PBMCs.

This CDR3 is CASRLADGTDTQYF. The CDR3 nucleotides read TGCGCCAGCAGGCTAGCGGACGGCACAGATACGCAGTATTTT. The J gene is TRBJ2-3, the V gene TRBV5-1; 7 nucleotides align to TRBD2. The trim removed 5 bases at V and 1 base at J, leaving 4 bases unmatched. Germline V gives CDR1 SGHRS, CDR2 YFSETQ. The CDR3 loop spans 14 amino acids.